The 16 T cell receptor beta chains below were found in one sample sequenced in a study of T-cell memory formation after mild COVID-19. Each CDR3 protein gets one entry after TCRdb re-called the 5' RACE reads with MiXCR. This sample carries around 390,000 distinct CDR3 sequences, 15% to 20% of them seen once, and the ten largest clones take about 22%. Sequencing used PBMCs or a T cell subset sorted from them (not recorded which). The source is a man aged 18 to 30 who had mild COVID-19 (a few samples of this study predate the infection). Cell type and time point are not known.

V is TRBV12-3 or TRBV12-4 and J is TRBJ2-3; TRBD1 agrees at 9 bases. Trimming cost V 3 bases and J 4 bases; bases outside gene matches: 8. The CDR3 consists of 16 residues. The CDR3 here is CASSFLGQGRSDTQYF. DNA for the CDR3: TGTGCCAGCAGTTTCCTGGGACAGGGTCGATCAGATACGCAGTATTTT.

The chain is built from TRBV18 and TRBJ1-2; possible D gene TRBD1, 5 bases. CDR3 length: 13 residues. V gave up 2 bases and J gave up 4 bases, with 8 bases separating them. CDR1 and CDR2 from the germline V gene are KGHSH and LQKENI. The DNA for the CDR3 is TGTGCCAGCTCACCATCCGGGACCTATGGCTACACCTTC. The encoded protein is CASSPSGTYGYTF.

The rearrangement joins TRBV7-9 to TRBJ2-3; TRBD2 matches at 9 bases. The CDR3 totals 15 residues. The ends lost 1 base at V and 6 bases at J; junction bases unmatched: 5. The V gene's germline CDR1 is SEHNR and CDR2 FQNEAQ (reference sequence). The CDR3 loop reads CASSLEGGGVDTQYF. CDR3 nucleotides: TGTGCCAGCAGCTTAGAAGGCGGGGGGGTCGATACGCAGTATTTT.

This CDR3 is CASSQRGITEAFF. CDR3 nucleotides: TGTGCCAGCTCACAAAGGGGTATAACTGAAGCTTTCTTT. This chain connects TRBV18 to TRBJ1-1, with D perhaps matching TRBD1 (5 bases). V dropped 4 bases and J dropped 5 bases, with 11 bases sitting between them. The CDR3 totals 13 residues. From germline, CDR1 is KGHSH and CDR2 LQKENI. The full variable domain, with the rest looked up from reference TRBV18 and TRBJ1-1, is NAGVMQNPRHLVRRRGQEARLRCSPMKGHSHVYWYRQLPEEGLKFMVYLQKENIIDESGMPKERFSAEFPKEGPSILRIQQVVRGDSAAYFCASSQRGITEAFFGQGTRLTVV.

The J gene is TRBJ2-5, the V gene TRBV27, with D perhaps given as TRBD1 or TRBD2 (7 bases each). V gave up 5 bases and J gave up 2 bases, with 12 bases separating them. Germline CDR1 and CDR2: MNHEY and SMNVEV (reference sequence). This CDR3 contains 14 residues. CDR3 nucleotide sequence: TGTGCCAGCAGTCACCAGGGGGGGCAAGAGACCCAGTACTTC. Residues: CASSHQGGQETQYF.

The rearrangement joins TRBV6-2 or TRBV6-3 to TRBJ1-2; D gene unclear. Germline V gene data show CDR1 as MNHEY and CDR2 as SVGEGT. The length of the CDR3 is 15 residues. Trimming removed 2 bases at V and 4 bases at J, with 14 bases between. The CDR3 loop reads CASSYDPRQFYGYTF. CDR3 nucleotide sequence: TGTGCCAGCAGTTACGATCCTAGGCAGTTCTATGGCTACACCTTC.

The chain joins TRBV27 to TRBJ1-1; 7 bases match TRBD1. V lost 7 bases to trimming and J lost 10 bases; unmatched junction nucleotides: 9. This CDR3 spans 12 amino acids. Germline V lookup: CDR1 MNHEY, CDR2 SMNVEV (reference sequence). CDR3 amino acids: CASKSGGPVAFF. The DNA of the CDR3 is TGTGCCAGCAAGTCAGGGGGTCCTGTAGCTTTCTTT.

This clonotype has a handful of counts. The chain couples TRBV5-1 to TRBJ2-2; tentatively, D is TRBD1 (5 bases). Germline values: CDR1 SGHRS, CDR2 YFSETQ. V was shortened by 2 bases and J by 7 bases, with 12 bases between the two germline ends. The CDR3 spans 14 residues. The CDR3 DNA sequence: TGCGCCAGCAGCTTTCAAGGGGCGATCGGGGAGCTGTTTTTT. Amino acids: CASSFQGAIGELFF.

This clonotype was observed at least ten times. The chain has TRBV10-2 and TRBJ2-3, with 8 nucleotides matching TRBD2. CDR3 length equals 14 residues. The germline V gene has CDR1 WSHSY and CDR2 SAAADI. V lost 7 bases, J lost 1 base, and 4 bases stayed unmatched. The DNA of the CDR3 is TGCGCCAGCATCCCGGGGGGGGGCACAGATACGCAGTATTTT. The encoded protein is CASIPGGGTDTQYF.

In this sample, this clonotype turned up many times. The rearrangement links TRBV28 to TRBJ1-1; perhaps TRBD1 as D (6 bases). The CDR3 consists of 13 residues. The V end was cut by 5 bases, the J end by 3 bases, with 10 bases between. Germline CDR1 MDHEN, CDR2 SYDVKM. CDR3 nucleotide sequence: TGTGCCAGCAGTCCCTGGACAGACACTGAAGCTTTCTTT. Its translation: CASSPWTDTEAFF.

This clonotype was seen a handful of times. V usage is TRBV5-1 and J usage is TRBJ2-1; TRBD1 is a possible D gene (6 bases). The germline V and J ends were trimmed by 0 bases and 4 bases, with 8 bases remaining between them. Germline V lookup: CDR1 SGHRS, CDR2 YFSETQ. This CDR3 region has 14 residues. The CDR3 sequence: CASSLGDRYNEQFF. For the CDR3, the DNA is TGCGCCAGCAGCTTGGGCGACAGGTACAATGAGCAGTTCTTC.

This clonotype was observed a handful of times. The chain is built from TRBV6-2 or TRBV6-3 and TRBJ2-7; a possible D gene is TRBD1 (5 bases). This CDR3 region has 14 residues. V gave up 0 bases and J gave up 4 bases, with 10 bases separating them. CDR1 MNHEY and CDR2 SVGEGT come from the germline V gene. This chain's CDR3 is CASSYSGAGYEQYV. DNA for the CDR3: TGTGCCAGCAGTTACTCTGGGGCTGGGTACGAGCAGTACGTC.

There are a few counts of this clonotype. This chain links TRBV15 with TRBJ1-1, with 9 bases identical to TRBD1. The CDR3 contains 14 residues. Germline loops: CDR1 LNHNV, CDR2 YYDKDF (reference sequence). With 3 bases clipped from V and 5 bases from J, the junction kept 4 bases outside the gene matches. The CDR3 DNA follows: TGTGCCACCAGCAGGGACAGGGGTGGGACTGAAGCTTTCTTT. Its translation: CATSRDRGGTEAFF.

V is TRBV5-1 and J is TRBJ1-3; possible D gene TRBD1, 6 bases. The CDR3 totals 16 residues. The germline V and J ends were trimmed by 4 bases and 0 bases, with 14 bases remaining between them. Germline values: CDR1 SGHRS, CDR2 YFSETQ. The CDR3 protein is CASSRPTGDSGNTIYF. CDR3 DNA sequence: TGCGCCAGCAGCCGACCGACAGGCGACTCTGGAAACACCATATATTTT.

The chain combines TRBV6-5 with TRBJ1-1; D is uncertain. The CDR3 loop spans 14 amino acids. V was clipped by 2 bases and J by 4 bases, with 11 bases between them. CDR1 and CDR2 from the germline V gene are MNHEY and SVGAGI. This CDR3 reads CASSYTDGSTEAFF. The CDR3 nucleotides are TGTGCCAGCAGTTACACGGATGGGAGCACTGAAGCTTTCTTT.

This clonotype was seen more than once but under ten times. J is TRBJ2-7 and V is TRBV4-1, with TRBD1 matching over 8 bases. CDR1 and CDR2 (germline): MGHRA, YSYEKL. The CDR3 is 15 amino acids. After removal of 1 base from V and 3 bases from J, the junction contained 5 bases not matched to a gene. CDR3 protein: CASSQATGTGYEQYF. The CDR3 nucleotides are TGCGCCAGCAGCCAAGCTACCGGGACAGGCTACGAGCAGTACTTC.